Each of the 25 T cell receptor beta chains below was sequenced from the same sample in a study of T cell responses to AZD1222 COVID-19 vaccine. Measured with immunoSEQ multiplex PCR; TCRdb has only the in-frame clones, and not every one. The data show some 130,000 clones, 85% to 95% seen once. The source was peripheral blood, collected on day 0 of AZD1222 vaccination. The receptors come from an adult in good health.

The J gene is TRBJ2-1, the V gene TRBV3-1 (or the pseudogene TRBV3-2); TRBD1 agrees at 11 bases. Germline assignment: CDR1 LGHDT and CDR2 YNNKEL (reference sequence). J lost 6 bases, V lost 4 bases, and 11 bases had no gene match. The CDR3 loop spans 17 amino acids. The chain's CDR3 is CASSPMGGTGGSNEQFF. As DNA, the CDR3 is TGTGCCAGCAGCCCAATGGGCGGGACAGGGGGGTCCAATGAGCAGTTCTTC.

The chain employs TRBV29-1 and TRBJ1-1, with 8 positions matching TRBD1. This CDR3 has 14 residues. Germline CDR1 SQVTM, CDR2 ANQGSEA. The V and J ends lost 7 bases and 1 base, in that order; junction bases with no gene match: 8. This CDR3 reads CSGITDRGNTEAFF. The CDR3 bases are TGCAGCGGAATTACCGACAGGGGGAACACTGAAGCTTTCTTT. Drawing the rest from reference TRBV29-1 and TRBJ1-1, the complete variable domain is SAVISQKPSRDICQRGTSLTIQCQVDSQVTMMFWYRQQPGQSLTLIATANQGSEATYESGFVIDKFPISRPNLTFSTLTVSNMSPEDSSIYLCSGITDRGNTEAFFGQGTRLTVV.

The CDR3 protein is CAQAASGNTIYF. As DNA, the CDR3 is TGTGCACAGGCGGCCTCAGGAAACACCATATATTTT. J is TRBJ1-3 and V is TRBV10-3; the D gene is possibly TRBD1 (5 bases). Looked up from germline, CDR1 is ENHRY and CDR2 is SYGVKD. The CDR3 consists of 12 residues.

V usage is TRBV7-9 and J usage is TRBJ1-4; D gene unclear. Per germline, CDR1 SEHNR and CDR2 FQNEAQ (reference sequence). Between the trimmed V and J ends, which lost 3 bases and 8 bases, there was a span of 7 bases. The CDR3 contains 12 residues. CDR3 bases: TGTGCCAGCAGCTTCAGGTCGGAAAAACTGTTTTTT. This gives the protein CASSFRSEKLFF.

This clone was counted between two and nine times. V and J are TRBV19 and TRBJ1-2, with 7 bases lining up with TRBD1. The germline V gene encodes CDR1 LNHDA and CDR2 SQIVND (reference sequence). J was trimmed by 8 bases and V by 5 bases; bases with no gene match: 14. The CDR3 sequence is 15 residues long. CDR3 DNA sequence: TGTGCCAGTAGTGTGTACGAACAGGGGACGGGCGGCTACACCTTC. It translates to CASSVYEQGTGGYTF.

V usage is TRBV11-2 and J usage is TRBJ1-2; TRBD1 agrees at 7 bases. Germline CDR1 SGHAT, CDR2 FQNNGV. CDR3 length equals 15 residues. V was pared by 2 bases and J by 5 bases, with 8 bases of the junction left unmatched. The CDR3 DNA reads as TGTGCCAGCAGCTTACAGGGACAGAGCCTTTATGGCTACACCTTC. This encodes CASSLQGQSLYGYTF.

The V gene is TRBV29-1, the J gene TRBJ1-4; D possibly corresponds to TRBD1 (6 bases). The CDR3 covers 15 residues. Germline V gives CDR1 SQVTM, CDR2 ANQGSEA. The ends were cut back, 5 bases at V and 3 bases at J, with 16 bases in the middle. As DNA, the CDR3 is TGCAGCGTTCCGGCAGGGGATGGTGCTAATGAAAAACTGTTTTTT. It encodes CSVPAGDGANEKLFF.

The chain recombines TRBV6-5 with TRBJ1-6; D ambiguous. V lost 0 bases and J 0 bases, leaving 6 bases between the germline ends. Germline V gene data show CDR1 as MNHEY and CDR2 as SVGAGI. The CDR3 contains 16 residues. Here the CDR3 reads CASSYSTRSYNSPLHF. DNA of the CDR3: TGTGCCAGCAGTTACTCGACGCGCTCCTATAATTCACCCCTCCACTTT.

This chain links TRBV11-3 with TRBJ2-3, with D perhaps TRBD1 (7 bases). Germline CDR1 is SGHNT and CDR2 is YENEEA. Trimming removed 0 bases at V and 4 bases at J, with 23 bases between. CDR3 length: 19 amino acids. The CDR3 coding sequence is TGTGCCAGCAGCTTAGATCGGTTTTTGGGGCAGGGGGGATCAGATACGCAGTATTTT. Its translation is CASSLDRFLGQGGSDTQYF.

V and J are TRBV6-5 and TRBJ1-2; no clear D gene. In germline, CDR1 is MNHEY, CDR2 SVGAGI. Trimming took off 9 bases at V and 3 bases at J, with 11 bases between the two ends. The CDR3 extends over 12 amino acids. CDR3 sequence: CARGDGDYGYTF. The CDR3 DNA sequence: TGTGCCAGAGGAGACGGCGACTATGGCTACACCTTC.

The chain uses TRBV11-2 and TRBJ2-7; D may be TRBD1 (5 bases). Germline-derived CDR1 and CDR2 are SGHAT and FQNNGV. The CDR3 loop spans 14 amino acids. Trimming removed 5 bases at V and 2 bases at J, with 13 bases between. In DNA, the CDR3 is TGTGCCAGCAGCCCGATCCGCAGGGCCTACGAGCAGTACTTC. Protein: CASSPIRRAYEQYF.

The chain uses TRBV7-3 and TRBJ2-1, with TRBD2 matching 8 bases. Per the germline V gene, CDR1 is SGHTA and CDR2 is FQGTGA. V lost 0 bases to trimming and J lost 9 bases; unmatched junction nucleotides: 4. The CDR3 runs 14 residues. CDR3 DNA: TGTGCCAGCAGCTTAACCAGCGGGAGCGGTGAGCAGTTCTTC. This encodes CASSLTSGSGEQFF.

The V call is TRBV7-9, the J call TRBJ2-7; the D gene is possibly TRBD1 (5 bases). CDR1 and CDR2 (germline): SEHNR, FQNEAQ (reference sequence). Between the trimmed V and J ends, which lost 5 bases and 3 bases, there was a span of 14 bases. The CDR3 is 14 amino acids. CDR3 residues: CASSPVGAGYEQYF. CDR3 coding DNA: TGTGCCAGCAGCCCCGTAGGGGCTGGCTACGAGCAGTACTTC. Full variable domain (remainder filled in from reference TRBV7-9 and TRBJ2-7): DTGVSQNPRHKITKRGQNVTFRCDPISEHNRLYWYRQTLGQGPEFLTYFQNEAQLEKSRLLSDRFSAERPKGSFSTLEIQRTEQGDSAMYLCASSPVGAGYEQYFGPGTRLTVT.

The chain has TRBV30 and TRBJ1-2, with TRBD1 matching over 12 bases. The CDR3 consists of 17 residues. Germline values: CDR1 GTSNPN, CDR2 SVGIG (reference sequence). V was pared by 7 bases and J by 7 bases, with 19 bases of the junction left unmatched. The CDR3 nucleotides read TGTGCCTCGGACCTTACCATCCGGGACAGGGGGCGGAGTGGCTACACCTTC. Translated: CASDLTIRDRGRSGYTF. The full variable domain, its missing parts supplied by reference TRBV30 and TRBJ1-2, is SQTIHQWPATLVQPVGSPLSLECTVEGTSNPNLYWYRQAAGRGLQLLFYSVGIGQISSEVPQNLSASRPQDRQFILSSKKLLLSDSGFYLCASDLTIRDRGRSGYTFGSGTRLTVV.

This chain connects TRBV9 to TRBJ1-1; possibly TRBD1 for D (5 bases). Germline CDR1 and CDR2: SGDLS and YYNGEE. The CDR3 loop spans 13 amino acids. The V and J ends lost 3 bases and 4 bases respectively, with 10 bases between them. CDR3 DNA: TGTGCCAGCAGCGCATCAGGGCTCACTGAAGCTTTCTTT. It translates to CASSASGLTEAFF.

This clone occurred once. The V and J genes are TRBV11-2 and TRBJ2-3; TRBD2 is a possible D gene (6 bases). The germline V gene has CDR1 SGHAT and CDR2 FQNNGV. Trimming stripped 8 bases from V and 5 bases from J, with 17 bases between. CDR3 length: 14 residues. CDR3 DNA sequence: TGTGCCAGCGGCACACGGGAGTCGGTAGATACGCAGTATTTT. The encoded protein is CASGTRESVDTQYF.

The CDR3, as DNA: TGTGCCAGCAAGACTAGCGGGAGGGCCATTACCGGGGAGCTGTTTTTT. Amino acid sequence: CASKTSGRAITGELFF. This chain uses TRBV19 with TRBJ2-2; 14 bases align to TRBD2. The CDR3 has 16 residues. Germline CDR1 and CDR2: LNHDA and SQIVND (reference sequence). J lost 5 bases, V lost 9 bases, and 8 bases had no gene match.

The CDR3 is CASSEGGSYEQYF. In nucleotides, the CDR3 is TGCGCCAGCAGTGAGGGGGGGTCCTACGAGCAGTACTTC. The rearrangement links TRBV10-1 to TRBJ2-7; D may be TRBD2 (6 bases). The length of the CDR3 is 13 residues. Germline CDR1 reads WNHNN; CDR2 reads SYGVQD (reference sequence). V was shortened by 2 bases and J by 1 base, with 6 bases between the two germline ends.

J is TRBJ1-1 and V is TRBV12-3 or TRBV12-4, with unresolved D. This CDR3 contains 11 residues. V was shortened by 6 bases and J by 8 bases, with 10 bases between the two germline ends. CDR3 sequence reads: CASRMIGEAFF. For the CDR3, the DNA is TGTGCCAGCAGGATGATTGGAGAAGCTTTCTTT.

The chain recombines TRBV19 with TRBJ2-5; tentatively, D is TRBD2 (6 bases). This CDR3 spans 14 amino acids. With 4 bases removed from V and 5 bases from J, the gap between germline ends came to 14 bases. The V gene's germline CDR1 is LNHDA and CDR2 SQIVND (reference sequence). The CDR3 loop is CASSNGGSEETQYF. In nucleotides, the CDR3 is TGTGCCAGTAGTAACGGGGGTTCTGAGGAGACCCAGTACTTC.

The chain links TRBV19 to TRBJ2-1; 9 bases agree with TRBD2. The CDR3 loop spans 16 amino acids. Germline CDR1 reads LNHDA; CDR2 reads SQIVND (reference sequence). The V and J ends lost 4 bases and 5 bases, in that order; junction bases with no gene match: 9. The DNA of the CDR3 is TGTGCCAGTAGTAGAATAGCGGGAGCAAGCCACAATGAGCAGTTCTTC. Its protein is CASSRIAGASHNEQFF.

The chain joins TRBV10-3 to TRBJ2-5; D remains unclear. CDR3 length: 12 amino acids. Trimming stripped 11 bases from V and 5 bases from J, with 15 bases between. CDR1 and CDR2 from the germline V gene are ENHRY and SYGVKD. CDR3 nucleotides: TGTGCCGTAAGGACCACTGGGGAGACCCAGTACTTC. Translation gives CAVRTTGETQYF.

V and J are TRBV19 and TRBJ2-1; 7 nucleotides agree with TRBD1. Germline V gives CDR1 LNHDA, CDR2 SQIVND (reference sequence). This CDR3 is built from 15 residues. Germline trimming cut 11 bases from V and 3 bases from J; bases unmatched to any gene: 13. CDR3 residues: CASASPDRVYNEQFF. The CDR3 coding sequence is TGTGCCTCCGCCAGTCCTGACAGGGTCTACAATGAGCAGTTCTTC.

The count of this clone is one. The chain is built from TRBV19 and TRBJ1-4; no clear D gene. The CDR3 sequence is 13 residues long. Germline CDR1 and CDR2: LNHDA and SQIVND (reference sequence). V dropped 2 bases and J dropped 5 bases, with 6 bases sitting between them. CDR3 protein: CASSINGNEKLFF. In nucleotides, the CDR3 is TGTGCCAGTAGTATAAACGGGAATGAAAAACTGTTTTTT.

The CDR3 loop is CASSEGFGGSEAFF. For the CDR3, the DNA is TGTGCCAGCAGTGAAGGGTTCGGAGGGTCGGAAGCTTTCTTT. This chain joins TRBV6-1 and TRBJ1-1, with D unclear. CDR1 and CDR2 (germline): MNHNS, SASEGT. The V gene lost 1 base and the J gene lost 8 bases, with 14 bases spanning the gap. The CDR3 extends over 14 amino acids.